This T cell receptor (beta chain) was observed in a study of OX40 agonist ivuxolimab in advanced cancers. About the research overall: An agonistic human IgG2 monoclonal antibody against OX40 (CD134) was given. A male proportion of approximately 80% was recorded, with mean age around 62 years and range roughly 23 to 79.

This CDR3 contains 16 residues. The V and J ends lost 0 bases and 7 bases respectively, with 19 bases between them. CDR1 is SGDLS, CDR2 YYNGEE, per germline. The table came from immunoSEQ multiplex PCR; TCRdb's copy has only in-frame clones and leaves some out. The sample gives under 85,000 clones, roughly 91% of which show up once; approximately 0.43% is in the top ten. The V and J genes are TRBV9 and TRBJ1-2; D is unclear. Specimen: CD4+ or CD8+ T cells sorted from blood, collected in a trial of the OX40 agonist ivuxolimab. The sequence was collected from an adult with an advanced solid tumor such as melanoma, head and neck, liver or kidney cancer. The CDR3 is CASSVAFGGGAGGYTF. CDR3 nucleotide sequence: TGTGCCAGCAGCGTAGCCTTCGGAGGAGGCGCGGGTGGCTACACCTTC.